A selection of T cell receptor beta chains follows, all from one sample in a study of STAT5B mutations in CD4+ large granular lymphocyte leukemia. The table came from immunoSEQ multiplex PCR; TCRdb's copy has only in-frame clones and leaves some out. Among some 29,000 clones, roughly 79% were seen once, and the ten largest hold 1% to 1.4%. The sequenced sample consisted of CD4+ T cells from blood buffy coats. The source is a human donor in good health. Each CDR3 is given with its conserved first and last residue. A D gene is named only where the DNA matches it firmly. Not all rows give a size; the values are once, few, many and, for expanded clones, a class.

d_call,clone_size,j_call,v_call,cdr3_nt,cdr3_aa
TRBD2,.,TRBJ2-7,TRBV6-1,TGTGCCAGCAGGGGCCTAGCGGGAGACGAGCAGTACTTC,CASRGLAGDEQYF
.,once,TRBJ2-1,TRBV2,TGTGCCAGCACCCGTGGCCTACTCCGAGACTCCAATGAGCAGTTCTTC,CASTRGLLRDSNEQFF
TRBD1,.,TRBJ1-6,TRBV25-1,TGTGCCAGTACACAGGGGTTCAATTCACCCCTCCACTTT,CASTQGFNSPLHF
.,.,TRBJ1-1,TRBV21-1,TGTGCCAGCAGCAAGGGGGACACTGAAGCTTTCTTT,CASSKGDTEAFF
TRBD2,.,TRBJ2-3,TRBV28,TGTGCCAGCAGCTTAGCGGGGGATAGGTATACGCAGTATTTT,CASSLAGDRYTQYF
.,.,TRBJ2-6,TRBV5-4,TGTGCCAGCAGCTGGGGGTCTCTAGGCTCTGGGGCCAACGTCCTGACTTTC,CASSWGSLGSGANVLTF
.,few,TRBJ1-5,TRBV28,TGTGCCAGCAACGGCAGCAATCAGCCCCAGCATTTT,CASNGSNQPQHF
.,.,TRBJ1-1,TRBV28,TGTGCCAGCAGAACGACTGCCCCGCCTGAAGCTTTCTTT,CASRTTAPPEAFF
.,few,TRBJ1-2,TRBV7-9,TGTGCCAGCAGCTTTCCAGGCTTGGACTATGGCTACACCTTC,CASSFPGLDYGYTF
TRBD2,.,TRBJ2-3,TRBV30,TGTGCCTGGAACAATGGGGGGGTTGGTAGTACGCAGTATTTT,CAWNNGGVGSTQYF
.,.,TRBJ2-1,TRBV19,TGTGCCAGTAGCTCGACAGGTATCGATGAGCAGTTCTTC,CASSSTGIDEQFF
TRBD1,few,TRBJ2-2,TRBV6-4,TGTGCCAGCAGACCCGGGACAGGGCGCGGGGAGCTGTTTTTT,CASRPGTGRGELFF
.,.,TRBJ2-7,TRBV28,TGTGCCAGTCTTAGCGGCCCCGGCGGGCAGTACTTC,CASLSGPGGQYF
TRBD1,.,TRBJ2-3,TRBV28,TGTGCCAGCAGTTTTCAGAGCGGGGCGAGACAGGGGGCGAGAGATACGCAGTATTTT,CASSFQSGARQGARDTQYF
.,few,TRBJ1-4,TRBV28,TGTGCCAGCGGGACGGAGGCTGAAAAACTGTTTTTT,CASGTEAEKLFF
.,.,TRBJ1-2,TRBV27,TGTGCCAGCAGCCAACGGGGGGGATATGGCTACACCTTC,CASSQRGGYGYTF
TRBD2,.,TRBJ2-7,TRBV27,TGTGCCAGCAGTTTAAAGACTAGCGGGAGTATCAGGGTCTACGAGCAGTACTTC,CASSLKTSGSIRVYEQYF
TRBD2,.,TRBJ2-3,TRBV7-9,TGTGCCAGCAGTCCAAGCGGGGCAGATACGCAGTATTTT,CASSPSGADTQYF
.,few,TRBJ1-6,TRBV5-8,TGTGCCAGCAGCTTACGGGGTGGTTCACCCCTCCACTTT,CASSLRGGSPLHF
TRBD1,.,TRBJ2-7,TRBV28,TGTGCCAGCAGGATACAGGGGGATCGATCCGAGCAGTACTTC,CASRIQGDRSEQYF
.,few,TRBJ1-1,TRBV6-1,TGTGCCAGCAGACAGAACACTGAAGCTTTCTTT,CASRQNTEAFF
.,.,TRBJ2-3,TRBV7-2,TGTGCCAGCAGCTCGGGTAGATACACAGATACGCAGTATTTT,CASSSGRYTDTQYF
TRBD2,.,TRBJ2-1,TRBV19,TGTGCCAGTAGCCCCGGGACTAGCGGGAGGTACCCCGCCAATGAGCAGTTCTTC,CASSPGTSGRYPANEQFF
.,.,TRBJ1-2,TRBV6-1,TGTGCCAGCAGTGAAGCAGGGACACTTCTGGCTGGCTACACCTTC,CASSEAGTLLAGYTF
TRBD2,once,TRBJ2-5,TRBV5-1,TGCGCCAGCAGCTTGGCACTAGCGCAAGAGACCCAGTACTTC,CASSLALAQETQYF
.,.,TRBJ2-7,TRBV11-2,TGTGCCAGCAGCGCTTTGGTGGGGGCCTACGAGCAGTACTTC,CASSALVGAYEQYF
.,once,TRBJ1-5,TRBV6-5,TGTGCCAGCAGCCCGAGGGGTGGAGGAGGTCAGCCCCAGCATTTT,CASSPRGGGGQPQHF
.,few,TRBJ2-7,TRBV5-1,TGCGCCAGCAGCTCACGATACGAGCAGTACTTC,CASSSRYEQYF
.,.,TRBJ2-3,TRBV30,TGTGCCTGGACCAAGGGGACTTACAGCACAGATACGCAGTATTTT,CAWTKGTYSTDTQYF
.,.,TRBJ2-7,TRBV29-1,TGCAGCGTTGGGCCTGCCTACGAGCAGTACTTC,CSVGPAYEQYF
.,.,TRBJ2-5,TRBV15,TGTGCCACCAGCAGAGAGTACCGAGAGACCCAGTACTTC,CATSREYRETQYF
.,.,TRBJ2-7,TRBV21-1,TGTGCCAGCAGCAAACCCCCAGGGAACGTTCTACCAACGGAGTACTTC,CASSKPPGNVLPTEYF
.,.,TRBJ1-1,TRBV25-1,TGTGCCAGCAGTGAAACGCCCCCATACAGATCCATGAACACTGAAGCTTTCTTT,CASSETPPYRSMNTEAFF
TRBD2,.,TRBJ2-1,TRBV28,TGTGCCAGCAGTTCCATAGCGGGGGGGCGGAATGAGCAGTTCTTC,CASSSIAGGRNEQFF
.,.,TRBJ2-5,TRBV2,TGTGCCAGCAGGGGCCTCGGGGAGACCCAGTACTTC,CASRGLGETQYF
TRBD2,.,TRBJ2-2,TRBV5-1,TGCGCCAGCAGCTTGGCCGCTAGCGGGGGGACCGGGGAGCTGTTTTTT,CASSLAASGGTGELFF
.,.,TRBJ1-4,TRBV5-1,TGCGCCAGCAGCTTGGGACAGACTAATGAAAAACTGTTTTTT,CASSLGQTNEKLFF
TRBD1,.,TRBJ1-2,TRBV10-3,TGTGCCATCAGTGAACTCGACAGGGCTAATGGCTACACCTTC,CAISELDRANGYTF
.,once,TRBJ2-2,TRBV9,TGTGCCAGCAGCGTAGTTGGCAGGGGGGACACCGGGGAGCTGTTTTTT,CASSVVGRGDTGELFF
TRBD1,once,TRBJ2-3,TRBV28,TGTGCCAGCAGGGACAGGACCAACACAGATACGCAGTATTTT,CASRDRTNTDTQYF
.,.,TRBJ1-3,TRBV28,TGTGCCAGCAGCCTGACGGCCTCTGGAAACACCATATATTTT,CASSLTASGNTIYF
TRBD2,.,TRBJ2-3,TRBV19,TGTGCCAGTAGTACCCGGACTAGCGGATACACAGATACGCAGTATTTT,CASSTRTSGYTDTQYF
.,once,TRBJ2-3,TRBV9,TGTGCCAGCAGCGTAGGGGCGGGGGCCGGTTCGACAGATACGCAGTATTTT,CASSVGAGAGSTDTQYF
.,.,TRBJ2-4,TRBV27,TGTGCCAGCAGTCCCCAGGGCCTGGCGGTAGCCAAAAACATTCAGTACTTC,CASSPQGLAVAKNIQYF
.,few,TRBJ1-5,TRBV11-2,TGTGCCAGCAGCTTAGCCCCCAATCAGCCCCAGCATTTT,CASSLAPNQPQHF
.,.,TRBJ2-3,TRBV19,TGTGCCAGTAGTATGGACTCGGGTAGCACAGATACGCAGTATTTT,CASSMDSGSTDTQYF
TRBD2,.,TRBJ2-1,TRBV7-6,TGTGCCAGCAGCCCCAGCGGGGGCTCCTACAATGAGCAGTTCTTC,CASSPSGGSYNEQFF
TRBD2,.,TRBJ2-1,TRBV2,TGTGCCAGCAGTGGGGGGGGAAATGAGCAGTTCTTC,CASSGGGNEQFF
.,.,TRBJ2-2,TRBV27,TGTGCCAGCAGAGTGGGAGAAAGTACCGGGGAGCTGTTTTTT,CASRVGESTGELFF
.,.,TRBJ2-5,TRBV7-7,TGTGCTAGCAGCCCGCCCGGGCCGACCCAGTACTTC,CASSPPGPTQYF
TRBD2,.,TRBJ2-3,TRBV9,TGTGCCAGCAGTGGCGCGGGGGGCGATACGCAGTATTTT,CASSGAGGDTQYF
.,.,TRBJ2-5,TRBV7-9,TGTGCCAGCAGCTTAGCCGCACAGCCCCAAGAGACCCAGTACTTC,CASSLAAQPQETQYF
TRBD1,.,TRBJ1-2,TRBV28,TGTGCCAGCAGTTTATCGAACGAAGGCCCCGGACAGGGCGTCTATGGCTACACCTTC,CASSLSNEGPGQGVYGYTF